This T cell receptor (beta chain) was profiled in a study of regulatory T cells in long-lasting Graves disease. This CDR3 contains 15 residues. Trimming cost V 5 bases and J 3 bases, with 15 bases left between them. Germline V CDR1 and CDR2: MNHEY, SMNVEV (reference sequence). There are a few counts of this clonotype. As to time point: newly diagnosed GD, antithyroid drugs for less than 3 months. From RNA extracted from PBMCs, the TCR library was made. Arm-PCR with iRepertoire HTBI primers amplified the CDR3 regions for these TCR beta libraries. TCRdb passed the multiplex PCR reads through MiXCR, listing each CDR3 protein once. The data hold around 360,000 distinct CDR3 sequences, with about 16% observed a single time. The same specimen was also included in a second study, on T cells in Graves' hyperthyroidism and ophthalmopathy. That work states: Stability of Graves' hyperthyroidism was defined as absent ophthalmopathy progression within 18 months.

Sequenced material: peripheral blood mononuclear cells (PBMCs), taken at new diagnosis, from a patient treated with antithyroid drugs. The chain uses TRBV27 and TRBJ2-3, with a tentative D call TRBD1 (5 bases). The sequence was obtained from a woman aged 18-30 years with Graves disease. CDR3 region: CASSLGALRTDTQYF. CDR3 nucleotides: TGTGCCAGCAGTCTTGGGGCACTAAGAACAGATACGCAGTATTTT.